What follows is one T cell receptor beta chain and its context. This clone was observed a few times. What this receptor recognizes is not known. Base-call qualities are not available, and no considerably larger clone is one nucleotide away. Per the publication, the time point label means: individuals recovered from natural SARS-CoV-2 infection. The data are from a study of Ad26.COV2.S vaccination and SARS-CoV-2 variants (dated by TCRdb to about 2021). Some background on the complete study: TCRbeta repertoire sequencing was used to assess the specificity and breadth of SARS-CoV-2-reactive T cell receptors after Ad26.COV2.S vaccination. A total of about 30 samples were included in the TCR-sequenced set, comprising about 20 Ad26.COV2.S vaccine recipients, 5 placebo recipients and 8 SARS-CoV-2 convalescent individuals. Points the paper makes about the study in general: Substantial breadth of spike-specific CD8+ and CD4+ T cell responses was reported after vaccination. Compared with placebo recipients, Ad26.COV2.S recipients showed higher spike-specific TCR breadth (P = 0.0014). It was noted by the authors that total T cell responses may have been underestimated by the TCR breadth and depth analyses. Non-spike TCR breadth was comparable between vaccine and placebo recipients, consistent with the vaccine containing only spike.

Its CDR3 holds 21 amino acids, cysteine through phenylalanine. Only CDR3 DNA remains: 63 bases, in frame from the first base. The junction shows trimming of 0 bases on V and 0 bases on J, and the gene matches do not reach 15 bases of it. The CDR1 and CDR2 encoded by the germline V gene are SGHRS and YFSETQ. The immunoSEQ Assay was the method used to sequence TCRbeta CDR3 regions. After extraction, genomic DNA underwent amplification by bias-controlled multiplex PCR, followed by high-throughput sequencing. Per the authors' processing: Collapsing and filtering of sequences were performed to quantify the absolute abundance of each unique TCRbeta CDR3 region. T cell fraction was estimated by normalization of TCRbeta template counts to usable DNA, with usable DNA being measured through amplification of reference genes present in all nucleated cells. Repertoire TCRs were annotated as SARS-CoV-2-specific when V gene, CDR3 amino acid sequence and J gene were exactly matched to a known reactive TCR set. The reference SARS-CoV-2 TCR set was derived from MIRA and filtered for enrichment in COVID-19-positive ImmuneCODE repertoires, a step that removed public or cross-reactive TCRs. Using the MIRA antigens, annotated TCRs were further analysed by specific ORF or by position within an ORF. Depth was the summed frequency of annotated unique rearrangements, while breadth was defined as annotated unique rearrangements over total unique productive rearrangements. Two-sided Wilcoxon rank-sum tests were used to compare TCR breadth between groups. This immuneACCESS table, as held by TCRdb, lists in-frame sequences with V and J called but not all clones. Of the missing ones, under half trace to an unresolved V gene in checked studies; the others have no known cause. V and J calls and clone size are as listed in that table; D and trimming were resolved from the DNA. The sample table shows fewer than 100,000 clones, and 82% are seen once. The ten most abundant clones make up about 17% of the sample.

The receptor was derived from a human donor who had recovered from COVID-19. Sequencing was performed on peripheral blood, taken after recovery from COVID-19. The chain is assembled from TRBV5-1 and TRBJ2-2; a stretch of 9 junction bases matches TRBD2. The CDR3 protein: CASSLDVAGDLFAANTGELFF. The bases read TGCGCCAGCAGCTTGGATGTAGCGGGAGACCTTTTCGCCGCGAACACCGGGGAGCTGTTTTTT.